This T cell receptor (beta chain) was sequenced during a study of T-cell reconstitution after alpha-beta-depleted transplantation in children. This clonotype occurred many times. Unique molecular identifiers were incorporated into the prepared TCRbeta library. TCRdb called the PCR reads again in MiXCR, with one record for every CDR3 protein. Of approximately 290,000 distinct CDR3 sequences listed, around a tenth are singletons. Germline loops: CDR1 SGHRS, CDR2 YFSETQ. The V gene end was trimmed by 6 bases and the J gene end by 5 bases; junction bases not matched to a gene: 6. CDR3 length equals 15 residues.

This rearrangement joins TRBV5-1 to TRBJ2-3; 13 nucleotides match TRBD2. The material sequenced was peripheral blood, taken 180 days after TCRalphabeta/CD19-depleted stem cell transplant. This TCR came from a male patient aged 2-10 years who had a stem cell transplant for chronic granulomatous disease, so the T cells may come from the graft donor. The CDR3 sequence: CASTRTSGRGDTQYF. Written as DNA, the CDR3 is TGCGCCAGCACCCGGACTAGCGGGAGAGGAGATACGCAGTATTTT.